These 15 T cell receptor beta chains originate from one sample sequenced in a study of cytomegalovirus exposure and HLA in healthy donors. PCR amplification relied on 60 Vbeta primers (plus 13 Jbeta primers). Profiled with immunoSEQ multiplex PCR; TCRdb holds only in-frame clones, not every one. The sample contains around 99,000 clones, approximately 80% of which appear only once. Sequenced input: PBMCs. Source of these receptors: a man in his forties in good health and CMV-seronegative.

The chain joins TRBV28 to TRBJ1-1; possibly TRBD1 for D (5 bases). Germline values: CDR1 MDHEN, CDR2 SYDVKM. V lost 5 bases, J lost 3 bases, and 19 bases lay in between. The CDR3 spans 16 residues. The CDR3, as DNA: TGTGCCAGCAGTACCCCGAGCGGGGGAAAGGACACTGAAGCTTTCTTT. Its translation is CASSTPSGGKDTEAFF.

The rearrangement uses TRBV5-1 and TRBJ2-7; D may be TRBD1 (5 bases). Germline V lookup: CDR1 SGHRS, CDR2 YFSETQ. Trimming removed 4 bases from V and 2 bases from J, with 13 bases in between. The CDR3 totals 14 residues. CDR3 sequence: CASSPDSFPYEQYF. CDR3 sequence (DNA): TGCGCCAGCAGCCCCGACAGTTTTCCCTACGAGCAGTACTTC.

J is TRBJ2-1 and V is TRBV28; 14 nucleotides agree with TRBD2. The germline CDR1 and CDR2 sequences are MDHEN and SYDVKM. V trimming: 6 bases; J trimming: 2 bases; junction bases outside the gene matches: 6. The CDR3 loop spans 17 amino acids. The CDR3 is CASRAGLAGETYNEQFF. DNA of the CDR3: TGTGCCAGCAGAGCGGGACTAGCGGGAGAAACCTACAATGAGCAGTTCTTC.

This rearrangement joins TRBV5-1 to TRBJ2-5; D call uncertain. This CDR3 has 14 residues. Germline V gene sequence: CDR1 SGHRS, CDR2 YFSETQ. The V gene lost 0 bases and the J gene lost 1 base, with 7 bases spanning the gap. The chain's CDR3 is CASSLEPVQETQYF. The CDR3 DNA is TGCGCCAGCAGCTTGGAGCCGGTCCAAGAGACCCAGTACTTC.

The CDR3 sequence is CASSLLAGGQGEQFF. CDR3 sequence (DNA): TGTGCCAGCAGCTTGCTAGCGGGGGGGCAGGGTGAGCAGTTCTTC. The chain uses TRBV7-3 and TRBJ2-1, with 12 bases matching TRBD2. There are 15 residues in the CDR3. The germline V gene has CDR1 SGHTA and CDR2 FQGTGA. V shed 3 bases and J 9 bases; nucleotides not matched to a gene: 6.

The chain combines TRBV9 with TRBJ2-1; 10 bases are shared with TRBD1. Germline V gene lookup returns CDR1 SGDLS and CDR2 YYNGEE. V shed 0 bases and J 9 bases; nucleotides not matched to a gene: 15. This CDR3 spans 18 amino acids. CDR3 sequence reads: CASSVGPQGGQGYSEQFF. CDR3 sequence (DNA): TGTGCCAGCAGCGTAGGACCCCAGGGGGGACAGGGGTATTCTGAGCAGTTCTTC.

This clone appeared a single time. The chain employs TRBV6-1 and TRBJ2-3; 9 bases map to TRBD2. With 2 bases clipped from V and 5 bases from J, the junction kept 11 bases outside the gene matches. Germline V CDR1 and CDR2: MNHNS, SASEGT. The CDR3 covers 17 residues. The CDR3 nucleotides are TGTGCCAGCAGTGAATCTTTGGCGGGGGGGCCGAGAGATACGCAGTATTTT. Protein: CASSESLAGGPRDTQYF.

CDR3 sequence reads: CASRAGTGDSTGELFF. DNA of the CDR3: TGTGCCAGCCGAGCGGGGACAGGGGATAGCACCGGGGAGCTGTTTTTT. This chain connects TRBV27 to TRBJ2-2; the match to TRBD1 covers 10 bases. The CDR3 sequence is 16 residues long. Germline V CDR1 and CDR2: MNHEY, SMNVEV (reference sequence). J lost 4 bases, V lost 8 bases, and 10 bases had no gene match.

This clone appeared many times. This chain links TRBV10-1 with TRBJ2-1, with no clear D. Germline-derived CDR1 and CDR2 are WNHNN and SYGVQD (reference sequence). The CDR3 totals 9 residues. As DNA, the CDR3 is TGCGCTCTTCACAATGAGCAGTTCTTC. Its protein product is CALHNEQFF.

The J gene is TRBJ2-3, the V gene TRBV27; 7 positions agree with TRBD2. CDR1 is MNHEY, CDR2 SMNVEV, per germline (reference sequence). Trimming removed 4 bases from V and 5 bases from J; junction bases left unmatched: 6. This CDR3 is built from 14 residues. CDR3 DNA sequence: TGTGCCAGCAGTTCTTACCGGGAGGTAGATACGCAGTATTTT. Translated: CASSSYREVDTQYF.

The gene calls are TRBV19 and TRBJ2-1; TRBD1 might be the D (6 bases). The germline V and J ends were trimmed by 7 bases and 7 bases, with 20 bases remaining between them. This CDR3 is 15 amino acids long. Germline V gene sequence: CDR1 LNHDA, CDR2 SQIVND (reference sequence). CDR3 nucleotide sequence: TGTGCCAGTACGGATCTGAACAGGGTGGGGAATGAGCAGTTCTTC. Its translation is CASTDLNRVGNEQFF.

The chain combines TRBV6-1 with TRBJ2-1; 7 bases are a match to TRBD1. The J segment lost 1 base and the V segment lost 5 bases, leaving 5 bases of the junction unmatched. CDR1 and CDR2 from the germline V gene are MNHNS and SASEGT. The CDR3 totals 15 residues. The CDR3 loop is CASSNRDRSYNEQFF. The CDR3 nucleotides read TGTGCCAGCAGTAACCGGGACAGATCCTACAATGAGCAGTTCTTC.

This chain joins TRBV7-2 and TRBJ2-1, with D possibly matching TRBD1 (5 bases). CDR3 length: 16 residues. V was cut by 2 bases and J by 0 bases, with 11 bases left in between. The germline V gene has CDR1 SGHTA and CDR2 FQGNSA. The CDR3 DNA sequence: TGTGCCAGCAGCTTACACGGCAGGGACTCCTACAATGAGCAGTTCTTC. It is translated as CASSLHGRDSYNEQFF.

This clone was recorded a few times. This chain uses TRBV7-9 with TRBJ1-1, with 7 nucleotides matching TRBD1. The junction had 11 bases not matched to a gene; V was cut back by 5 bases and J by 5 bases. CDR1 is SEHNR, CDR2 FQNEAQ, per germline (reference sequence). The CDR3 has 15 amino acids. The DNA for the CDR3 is TGTGCCAGCAGCCGTTGGACAGGAAAGGGGACTGAAGCTTTCTTT. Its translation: CASSRWTGKGTEAFF.

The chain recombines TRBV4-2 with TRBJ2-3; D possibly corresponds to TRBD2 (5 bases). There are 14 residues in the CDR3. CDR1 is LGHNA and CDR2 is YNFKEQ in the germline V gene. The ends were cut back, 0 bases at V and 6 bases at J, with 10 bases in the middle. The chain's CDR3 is CASSQEARRDTQYF. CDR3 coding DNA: TGTGCCAGCAGCCAAGAGGCCCGGAGGGATACGCAGTATTTT.